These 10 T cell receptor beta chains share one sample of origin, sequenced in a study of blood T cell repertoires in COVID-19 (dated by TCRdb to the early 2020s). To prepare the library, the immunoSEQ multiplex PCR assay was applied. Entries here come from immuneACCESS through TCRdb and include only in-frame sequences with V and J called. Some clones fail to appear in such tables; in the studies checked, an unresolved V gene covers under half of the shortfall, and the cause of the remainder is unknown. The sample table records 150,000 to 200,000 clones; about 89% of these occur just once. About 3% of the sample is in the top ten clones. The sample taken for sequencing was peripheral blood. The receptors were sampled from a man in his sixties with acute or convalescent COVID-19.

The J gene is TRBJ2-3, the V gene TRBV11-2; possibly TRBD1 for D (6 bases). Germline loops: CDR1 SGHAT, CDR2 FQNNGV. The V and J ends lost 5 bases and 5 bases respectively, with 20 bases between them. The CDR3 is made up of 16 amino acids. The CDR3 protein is CASSPTLTGSGDTQYF. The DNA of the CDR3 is TGTGCCAGCAGCCCAACCCTAACAGGGTCGGGAGATACGCAGTATTTT.

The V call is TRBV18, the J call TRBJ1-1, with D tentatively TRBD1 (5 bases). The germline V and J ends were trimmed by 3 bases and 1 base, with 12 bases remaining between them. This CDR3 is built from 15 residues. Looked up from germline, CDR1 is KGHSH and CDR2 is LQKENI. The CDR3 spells CASSPNAGPNTEAFF. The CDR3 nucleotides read TGTGCCAGCTCACCGAATGCGGGGCCGAACACTGAAGCTTTCTTT.

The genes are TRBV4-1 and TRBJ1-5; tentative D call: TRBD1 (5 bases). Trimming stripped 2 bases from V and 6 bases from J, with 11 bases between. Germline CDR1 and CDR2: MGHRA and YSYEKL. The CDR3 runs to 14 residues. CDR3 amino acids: CASSQTPGIQPQHF. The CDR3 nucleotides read TGCGCCAGCAGCCAAACCCCAGGGATTCAGCCCCAGCATTTT.

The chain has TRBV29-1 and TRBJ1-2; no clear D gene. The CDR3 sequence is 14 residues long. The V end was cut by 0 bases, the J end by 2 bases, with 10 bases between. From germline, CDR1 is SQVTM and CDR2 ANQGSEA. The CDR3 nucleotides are TGCAGCGTTGAAGATAGAAACCGAAACTATGGCTACACCTTC. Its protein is CSVEDRNRNYGYTF.

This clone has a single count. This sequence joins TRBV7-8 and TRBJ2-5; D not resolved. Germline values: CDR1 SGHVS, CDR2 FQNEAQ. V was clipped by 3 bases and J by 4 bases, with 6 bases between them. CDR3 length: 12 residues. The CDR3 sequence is CASSFPGETQYF. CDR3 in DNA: TGTGCCAGCAGCTTCCCGGGAGAGACCCAGTACTTC.

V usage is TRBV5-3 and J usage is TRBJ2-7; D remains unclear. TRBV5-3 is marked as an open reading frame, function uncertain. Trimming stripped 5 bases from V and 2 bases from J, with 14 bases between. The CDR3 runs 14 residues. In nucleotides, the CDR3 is TGTGCCAGAAGAGATTCCAGATGTCCCTACGAGCAGTACTTC. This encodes CARRDSRCPYEQYF.

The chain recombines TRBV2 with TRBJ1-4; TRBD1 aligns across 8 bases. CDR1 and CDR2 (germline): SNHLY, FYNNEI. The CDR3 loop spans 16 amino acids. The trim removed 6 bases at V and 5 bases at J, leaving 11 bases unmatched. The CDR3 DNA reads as TGTGCCAGCAGCAGCTCAGGGGGCGGCGTAAATGAAAAACTGTTTTTT. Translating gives CASSSSGGGVNEKLFF.

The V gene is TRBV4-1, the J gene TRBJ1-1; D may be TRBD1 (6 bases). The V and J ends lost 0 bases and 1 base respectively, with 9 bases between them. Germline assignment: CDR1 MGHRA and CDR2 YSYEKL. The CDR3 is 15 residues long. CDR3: CASSQDGGANTEAFF. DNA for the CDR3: TGCGCCAGCAGCCAAGATGGGGGGGCGAACACTGAAGCTTTCTTT.

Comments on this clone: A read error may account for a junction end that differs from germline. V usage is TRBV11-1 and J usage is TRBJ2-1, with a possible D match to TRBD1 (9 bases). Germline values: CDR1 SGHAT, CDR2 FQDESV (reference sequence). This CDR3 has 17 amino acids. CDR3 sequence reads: CASSVAGQGKSYNEQFF. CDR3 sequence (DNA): TGTGCCAGCAGCGTAGCGGGACAGGGTAAATCCTACAATGAGCAGTTCTTC.

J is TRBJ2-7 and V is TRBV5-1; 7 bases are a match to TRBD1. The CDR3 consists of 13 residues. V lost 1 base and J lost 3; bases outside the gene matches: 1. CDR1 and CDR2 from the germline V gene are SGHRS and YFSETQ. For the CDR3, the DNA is TGCGCCAGCAGCTTGAGGGGGCTCTACGAGCAGTACTTC. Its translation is CASSLRGLYEQYF.